This T cell receptor beta chain was retrieved from a study of cytotoxic CD8 clonotypes in ibrutinib-treated CLL. General observations from the study: Once treatment began, public clonotypes, which were uncommon, contracted or stayed stable. At progression, clonality fell back toward baseline after rising at ibrutinib response. The study found baseline clonality above age-matched healthy donors, tracking circulating CD8+ T-cell counts.

The J segment lost 4 bases and the V segment lost 5 bases, leaving 8 bases of the junction unmatched. Germline assignment: CDR1 SGHVS and CDR2 FQNEAQ. The CDR3 has 15 amino acids. As input for TCR beta libraries, around 2 micrograms of genomic DNA came from cryopreserved PBMCs. Assay used: immunoSEQ multiplex PCR; TCRdb lists only in-frame clones, some missing. This sample has about 310,000 clones, with about 80% found just once. As to this clone: Its antigen is currently unknown.

This specimen was PBMCs, taken before ibrutinib treatment. The rearrangement joins TRBV7-8 to TRBJ2-1; 7 bases line up with TRBD1. The receptor's source is a human donor with chronic lymphocytic leukemia. The CDR3 is CASSVAGGTYNEQFF. CDR3 in DNA: TGTGCCAGCAGCGTCGCAGGGGGTACTTACAATGAGCAGTTCTTC.